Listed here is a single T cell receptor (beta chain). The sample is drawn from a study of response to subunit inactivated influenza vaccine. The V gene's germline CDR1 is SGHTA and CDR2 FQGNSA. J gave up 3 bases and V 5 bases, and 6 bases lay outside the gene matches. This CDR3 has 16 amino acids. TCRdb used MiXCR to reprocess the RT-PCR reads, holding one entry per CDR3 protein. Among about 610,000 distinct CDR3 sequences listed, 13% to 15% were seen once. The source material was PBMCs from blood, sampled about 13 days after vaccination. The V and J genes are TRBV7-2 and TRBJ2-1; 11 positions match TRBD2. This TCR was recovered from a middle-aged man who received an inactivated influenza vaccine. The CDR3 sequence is CASSPLTSGNYNEQFF. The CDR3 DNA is TGTGCCAGCAGCCCACTGACTAGCGGGAACTACAATGAGCAGTTCTTC.